This section outlines one T cell receptor beta chain sequence together with its context. Antigen unknown. Sequencing was performed with immunoSEQ multiplex PCR; in TCRdb, only in-frame clones are kept and a portion is missing. The repertoire holds over 30,000 clones, with about 93% as singletons. CDR3 size: 14 residues. Trimming cost V 3 bases and J 3 bases, with 11 bases left between them. CDR1 SGHAT and CDR2 FQDESV come from the germline V gene (reference sequence). Exclusion of a patient followed from autoimmune disease history or systemic immunosuppression. The sample is drawn from a study of OX40 agonist ivuxolimab in advanced cancers. Study results and limitations: Both CD4+ and CD8+ T cell populations in blood had undergone clonal expansion by week 6 at 0.1 to 3.0 mg/kg.

The gene calls are TRBV11-1 and TRBJ1-1, with D tentatively TRBD1 (6 bases). Sequencing was performed on CD4+ or CD8+ T cells sorted from blood, taken in a trial of the OX40 agonist ivuxolimab. The sequence was collected from an adult with an advanced solid tumor such as melanoma, head and neck, liver or kidney cancer. The CDR3 bases are TGTGCCAGCAGCTTTCGGACAGAATACACTGAAGCTTTCTTT. Translating gives CASSFRTEYTEAFF.